One and the same sample provided the 10 T cell receptor beta chains below, sequenced in a study of OX40 agonist ivuxolimab in advanced cancers. Generated by immunoSEQ multiplex PCR, the TCRdb table keeps only in-frame clones and is missing some. The sample contains some 37,000 clones, 70% to 85% of which appear only once. The specimen comprised CD4+ or CD8+ T cells sorted from blood, sampled in a trial of the OX40 agonist ivuxolimab. These receptors were collected from an adult with an advanced solid tumor such as melanoma, head and neck, liver or kidney cancer.

This CDR3 reads CASSLGTTVVDTQYF. CDR3 in DNA: TGTGCCAGCAGCTTGGGGACTACAGTGGTAGATACGCAGTATTTT. The chain uses TRBV13 and TRBJ2-3; 7 nucleotides align to TRBD2. The CDR3 is 15 residues long. Germline V gives CDR1 PRHDT, CDR2 FYEKMQ (reference sequence). J gave up 5 bases and V 3 bases, and 8 bases lay outside the gene matches.

This clone was counted only a few times. This chain links TRBV5-1 with TRBJ2-5; D remains ambiguous. Trimming took off 3 bases at V and 4 bases at J, with 10 bases between the two ends. This CDR3 region has 13 residues. Per the germline V gene, CDR1 is SGHRS and CDR2 is YFSETQ. CDR3 in amino acids: CASSYTTSETQYF. In DNA, the CDR3 is TGCGCCAGCAGCTATACCACCTCAGAGACCCAGTACTTC. Full variable domain (remainder filled in from reference TRBV5-1 and TRBJ2-5): KAGVTQTPRYLIKTRGQQVTLSCSPISGHRSVSWYQQTPGQGLQFLFEYFSETQRNKGNFPGRFSGRQFSNSRSEMNVSTLELGDSALYLCASSYTTSETQYFGPGTRLLVL.

V is TRBV5-5 and J is TRBJ2-1; 10 positions agree with TRBD2. The trim removed 5 bases at V and 5 bases at J, leaving 1 base unmatched. This CDR3 region has 13 residues. Germline V CDR1 and CDR2: SGHKS, YYEKEE (reference sequence). The CDR3 is CASSLAGDNEQFF. In DNA form, the CDR3 reads TGTGCCAGCAGTCTAGCGGGGGACAATGAGCAGTTCTTC.

The chain recombines TRBV7-3 with TRBJ1-3; no definite D call. CDR3 length: 13 residues. The V and J ends lost 3 bases and 0 bases respectively, with 3 bases between them. Germline V gene lookup returns CDR1 SGHTA and CDR2 FQGTGA. CDR3 DNA: TGTGCCAGCAGCTTCGCCTCTGGAAACACCATATATTTT. It encodes CASSFASGNTIYF.

The chain has TRBV9 and TRBJ2-1, with TRBD2 as a possible D gene (5 bases). Germline lookup yields CDR1 SGDLS and CDR2 YYNGEE. V lost 2 bases to trimming and J lost 7 bases, with 16 bases between them. The CDR3 spans 15 residues. CDR3 sequence (DNA): TGTGCCAGCAGCGTCGGTTGGGGTTCGGGGAATGAGCAGTTCTTC. Protein sequence: CASSVGWGSGNEQFF.

The chain has TRBV5-4 and TRBJ2-3; 9 nucleotides align to TRBD2. Germline V gene lookup returns CDR1 SGHNT and CDR2 YYREEE (reference sequence). The CDR3 is 13 residues long. V was clipped by 4 bases and J by 5 bases; unmatched bases: 2. The DNA of the CDR3 is TGTGCCAGCAGCCTGACTAGCGGAGATACGCAGTATTTT. Its translation is CASSLTSGDTQYF.

The rearrangement links TRBV7-3 to TRBJ1-1; 8 bases are shared with TRBD1. With V trimmed by 4 bases and J by 4 bases, 5 bases remained unmatched. CDR3 length: 14 residues. Germline values: CDR1 SGHTA, CDR2 FQGTGA. CDR3 protein: CASSWTGSSTEAFF. In DNA form, the CDR3 reads TGTGCCAGCAGCTGGACAGGGTCCAGCACTGAAGCTTTCTTT.

The genes are TRBV6-1 and TRBJ1-2, with D hard to call. The CDR3 consists of 14 residues. CDR1 is MNHNS and CDR2 is SASEGT in the germline V gene. V shed 6 bases and J shed 3 bases, with 14 bases lying between them. CDR3 loop: CASRPGSEHYGYTF. CDR3 DNA sequence: TGTGCCAGCAGGCCGGGCTCGGAGCACTATGGCTACACCTTC.

The chain combines TRBV6-5 with TRBJ2-2, with no clear D. This CDR3 has 14 residues. Germline CDR1 and CDR2: MNHEY and SVGAGI. V lost 6 bases to trimming and J lost 3 bases, with 11 bases between them. The CDR3, as DNA: TGTGCCAGCAGCCGACGGGCCCACACCGGGGAGCTGTTTTTT. This encodes CASSRRAHTGELFF.

The chain employs TRBV5-1 and TRBJ2-7; tentative D call: TRBD1 (5 bases). Germline V gene data show CDR1 as SGHRS and CDR2 as YFSETQ. CDR3 length: 13 residues. V lost 0 bases to trimming and J lost 4 bases, with 8 bases between them. The CDR3 protein is CASSLGRAYEQYF. In DNA, the CDR3 is TGCGCCAGCAGCTTGGGCAGGGCATACGAGCAGTACTTC.